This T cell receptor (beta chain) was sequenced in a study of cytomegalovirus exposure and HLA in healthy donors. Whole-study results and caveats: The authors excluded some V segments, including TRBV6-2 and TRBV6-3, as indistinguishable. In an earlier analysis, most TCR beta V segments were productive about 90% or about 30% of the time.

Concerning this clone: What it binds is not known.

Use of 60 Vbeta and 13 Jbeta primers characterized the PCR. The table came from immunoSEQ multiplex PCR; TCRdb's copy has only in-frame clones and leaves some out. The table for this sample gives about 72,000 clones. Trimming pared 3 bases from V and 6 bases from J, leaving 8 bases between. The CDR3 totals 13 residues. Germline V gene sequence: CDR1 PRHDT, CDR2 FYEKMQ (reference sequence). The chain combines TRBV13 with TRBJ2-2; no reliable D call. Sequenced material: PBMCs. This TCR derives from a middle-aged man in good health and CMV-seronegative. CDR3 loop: CASSFDNPGELFF. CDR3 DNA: TGTGCCAGCAGCTTTGACAACCCCGGGGAGCTGTTTTTT.